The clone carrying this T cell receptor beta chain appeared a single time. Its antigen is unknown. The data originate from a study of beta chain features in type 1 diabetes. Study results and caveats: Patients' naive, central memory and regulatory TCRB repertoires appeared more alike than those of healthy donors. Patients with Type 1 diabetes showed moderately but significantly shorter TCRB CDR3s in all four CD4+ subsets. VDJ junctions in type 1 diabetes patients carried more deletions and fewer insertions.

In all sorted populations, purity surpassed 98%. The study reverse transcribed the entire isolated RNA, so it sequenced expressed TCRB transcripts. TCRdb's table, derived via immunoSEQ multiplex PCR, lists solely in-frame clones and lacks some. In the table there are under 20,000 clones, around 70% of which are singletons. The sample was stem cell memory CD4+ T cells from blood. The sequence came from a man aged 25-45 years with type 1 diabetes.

DNA for the CDR3: TGTGCCAACGGAGATCAGCCCCAGCATTTT. Its protein product is CANGDQPQHF. V and J are TRBV28 and TRBJ1-5; D unclear. Per germline, CDR1 MDHEN and CDR2 SYDVKM. V lost 10 bases and J 5 bases, leaving 6 bases between the germline ends. The CDR3 totals 10 residues.